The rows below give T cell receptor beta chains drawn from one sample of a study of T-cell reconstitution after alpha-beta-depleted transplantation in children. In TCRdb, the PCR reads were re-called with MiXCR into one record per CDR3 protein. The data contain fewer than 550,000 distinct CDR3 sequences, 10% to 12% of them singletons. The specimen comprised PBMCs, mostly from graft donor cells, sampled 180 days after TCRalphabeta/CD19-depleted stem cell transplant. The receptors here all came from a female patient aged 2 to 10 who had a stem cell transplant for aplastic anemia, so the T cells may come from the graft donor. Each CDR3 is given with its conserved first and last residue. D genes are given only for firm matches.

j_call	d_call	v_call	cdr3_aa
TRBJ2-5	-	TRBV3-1	CASSQEGPYQETQYF
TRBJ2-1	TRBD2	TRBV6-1	CASRDRDYNNEQFF
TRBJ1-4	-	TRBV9	CASSLDWINEKLFF
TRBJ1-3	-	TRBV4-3	CASSQDGSGNTIYF
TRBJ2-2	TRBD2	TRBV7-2	CASSRNSRGEAGELFF
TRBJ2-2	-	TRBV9	CASSALAGSANTGELFF
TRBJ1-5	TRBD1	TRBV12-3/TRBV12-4	CASSWTGKMDQPQHF
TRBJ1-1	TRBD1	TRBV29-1	CSVPRDRANTEAFF
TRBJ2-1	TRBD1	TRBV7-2	CASRLDRGSSYNEQFF
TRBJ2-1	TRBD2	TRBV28	CASSFISGSNNEQFF
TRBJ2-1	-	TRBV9	CASSVGFGDAAHYNEQFF
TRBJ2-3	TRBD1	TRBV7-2	CASTRDRGLSDTQYF
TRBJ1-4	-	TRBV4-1	CASSQVGLAEKLFF
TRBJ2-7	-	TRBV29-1	CSVETRSGRSYEQYF
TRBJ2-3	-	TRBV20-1	CSASTRGDTQYF
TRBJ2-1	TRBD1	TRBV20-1	CSAEDRGRNERFF
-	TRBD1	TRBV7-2	CASSSDRGNNQPQYF
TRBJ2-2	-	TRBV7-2	CASSLSLAYRELFF
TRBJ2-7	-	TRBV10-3	CAISVAAITYEQYF
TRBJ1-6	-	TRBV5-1	CASSFGRQSTNNSPLHF
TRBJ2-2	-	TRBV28	CASRGSRDSWGTGELFF
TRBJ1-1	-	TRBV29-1	CSVHPRSMNTEAFF
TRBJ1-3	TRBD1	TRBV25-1	CASTEGANGNTIYF
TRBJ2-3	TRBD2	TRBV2	CAIRLAVNTDTQYF
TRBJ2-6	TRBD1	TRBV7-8	CASSSRQGASGANVLTF
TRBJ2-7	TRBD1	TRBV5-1	CASSQARGRPYEQYF
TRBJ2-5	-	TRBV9	CASSPNYREKGQETQYF
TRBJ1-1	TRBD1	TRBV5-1	CASSPGQSYEAFF
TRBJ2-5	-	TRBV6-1	CATTEETQYF
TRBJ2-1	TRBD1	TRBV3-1	CASSHTGGSYNEQFF
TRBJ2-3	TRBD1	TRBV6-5	CASRYRGADTQYF
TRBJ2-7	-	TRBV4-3	CASSQDLGLYEQYF
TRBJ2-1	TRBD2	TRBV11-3	CASSSTSGAGKNKFF
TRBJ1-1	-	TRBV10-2	CASSEFVVEAFF
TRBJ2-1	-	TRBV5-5	CASSLAPPRDNEQFF
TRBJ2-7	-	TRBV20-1	CSARDLGARVVSYEQYF
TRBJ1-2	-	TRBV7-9	CASSRDTLYGYTF
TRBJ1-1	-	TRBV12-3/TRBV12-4	CASTPGLAVNTEAFF
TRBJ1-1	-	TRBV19	CASTWGGIEAFF
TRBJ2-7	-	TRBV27	CASSPLAVSSYEQYF
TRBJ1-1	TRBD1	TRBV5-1	CASSRLTGSTEAFF
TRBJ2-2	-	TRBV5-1	CASSLVASTGELFF
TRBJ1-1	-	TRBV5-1	CASSLTDEAFF
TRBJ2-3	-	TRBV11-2	CASSLWPGDTQYF
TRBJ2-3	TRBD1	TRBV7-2	CASSLTGGITDTQYF
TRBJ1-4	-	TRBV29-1	CAWAADNEKLFF
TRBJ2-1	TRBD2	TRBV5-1	CASSLTSAYNEQFF
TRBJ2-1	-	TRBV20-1	CSAPSPRTVYNEQFF
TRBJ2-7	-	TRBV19	CASSIEGIPYEQYF
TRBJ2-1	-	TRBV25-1	CASLGAGSSYNEQFF
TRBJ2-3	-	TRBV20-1	CSAPRTGTDTQYF
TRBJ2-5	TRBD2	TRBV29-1	CSVEEPSGQETQYF
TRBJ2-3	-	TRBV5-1	CASSLRDTDTQYF
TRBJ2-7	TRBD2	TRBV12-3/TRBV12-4	CASSLARLAGAYEQYF
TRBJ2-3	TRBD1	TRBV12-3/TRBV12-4	CASSPTGPNTDTQYF